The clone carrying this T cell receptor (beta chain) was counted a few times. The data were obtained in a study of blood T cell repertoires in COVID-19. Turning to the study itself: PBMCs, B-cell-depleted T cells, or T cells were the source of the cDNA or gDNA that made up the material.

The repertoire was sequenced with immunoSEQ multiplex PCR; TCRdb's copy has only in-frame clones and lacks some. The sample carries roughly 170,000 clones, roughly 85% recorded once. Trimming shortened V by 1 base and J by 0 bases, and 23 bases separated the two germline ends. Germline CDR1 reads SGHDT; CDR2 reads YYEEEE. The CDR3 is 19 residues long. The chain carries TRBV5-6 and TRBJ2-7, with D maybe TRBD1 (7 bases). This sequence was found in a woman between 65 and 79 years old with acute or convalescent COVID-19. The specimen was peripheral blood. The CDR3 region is CASSLLITLTGTDSYEQYF. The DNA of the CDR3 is TGTGCCAGCAGCTTGTTAATCACCCTGACAGGGACTGACTCCTACGAGCAGTACTTC.